The 2 T cell receptor beta chains below come from one sample, sequenced in a study of technical replicates of blood from several donors. Profiling relied on immunoSEQ multiplex PCR, and the TCRdb table lists in-frame clones only, not all of them. This sample yields about 83,000 clones, of which approximately 90% are seen a single time; about 0.23% belongs to the top ten. Sample: T cells isolated from PBMCs. All receptors derive from a human donor in good health.

The chain recombines TRBV4-1 with TRBJ2-6; D gene uncertain. V was shortened by 7 bases and J by 9 bases, with 10 bases between the two germline ends. This CDR3 has 12 residues. CDR1 and CDR2 from the germline V gene are MGHRA and YSYEKL. The CDR3 bases are TGCGCCAGCAACCTACCTGACAACGTCCTGACTTTC. Translated: CASNLPDNVLTF.

The chain employs TRBV19 and TRBJ1-5, with 7 bases identical to TRBD1. Per germline, CDR1 LNHDA and CDR2 SQIVND (reference sequence). The ends lost 6 bases at V and 7 bases at J; junction bases unmatched: 12. The CDR3 length is 15 residues. CDR3 sequence reads: CASSPPDRAGQPQHF. CDR3 sequence (DNA): TGTGCCAGTAGCCCGCCCGACAGGGCCGGACAGCCCCAGCATTTT.